This entry lists 22 T cell receptor beta chains sequenced from one sample in a study of T cells after yellow fever vaccination. TCRdb re-called the 5' RACE reads with MiXCR, one entry per CDR3 protein. The repertoire has approximately 160,000 distinct CDR3 sequences, roughly 6.2% of them found once; the top ten carry less than 3.5%. The input for sequencing was CD4+ T cells sorted from PBMCs, taken on the day of the first yellow fever vaccination. The receptors were gathered from a man aged 18 to 30 who received the YFV17D yellow fever vaccine.

Concerning this clonotype: At one of its ends the junction is not consistent with the germline gene, which may arise from a read error. The chain is built from TRBV20-1 and TRBJ2-1; the match to TRBD2 covers 10 bases. Germline-derived CDR1 and CDR2 are DFQATT and SNEGSKA (reference sequence). The CDR3 is 17 amino acids. This CDR3 is CNARASGGGLPYNEQFF. The CDR3 DNA follows: TGCAATGCTAGGGCTAGCGGGGGAGGTTTACCCTACAATGAGCAGTTCTTC.

A few counts support this clonotype. The chain employs TRBV30 and TRBJ1-6; D unclear. V was trimmed by 0 bases and J by 4 bases, leaving 13 bases between them. This CDR3 comprises 16 residues. Germline V CDR1 and CDR2: GTSNPN, SVGIG (reference sequence). CDR3 sequence: CAWSVPDRRYNSPLHF. As DNA, the CDR3 is TGTGCCTGGAGTGTACCGGACCGCCGGTATAATTCACCCCTCCACTTT.

This clonotype was seen at least ten times. The V and J genes are TRBV4-3 and TRBJ2-1; TRBD1 matches at 9 bases. V was clipped by 4 bases and J by 4 bases; unmatched bases: 8. Germline V gene sequence: CDR1 LGHNA, CDR2 YSLEER. The CDR3 extends over 16 amino acids. The CDR3 DNA reads TGCGCCAGCAGCCCCAGAACCGGGACAGGGTACAATGAGCAGTTCTTC. Translating gives CASSPRTGTGYNEQFF.

This clonotype appeared many times. The chain combines TRBV20-1 with TRBJ1-1; a possible D gene is TRBD1 (5 bases). This CDR3 is built from 13 residues. V dropped 5 bases and J dropped 1 base, with 11 bases sitting between them. Germline V lookup: CDR1 DFQATT, CDR2 SNEGSKA (reference sequence). In DNA, the CDR3 is TGCAGTGCTCGTTCAGGACAGAACACTGAAGCTTTCTTT. Its translation is CSARSGQNTEAFF.

The chain joins TRBV3-1 to TRBJ2-2, with TRBD1 matching 8 bases. CDR1 LGHDT and CDR2 YNNKEL come from the germline V gene (reference sequence). The CDR3 extends over 14 amino acids. Germline trimming cut 10 bases from V and 1 base from J; bases unmatched to any gene: 5. The CDR3, as DNA: TGTGCCACCGATGACAGGGGGAACACCGGGGAGCTGTTTTTT. The encoded protein is CATDDRGNTGELFF.

The chain employs TRBV7-2 and TRBJ2-5; D gene ambiguous. The V and J ends lost 3 bases and 5 bases respectively, with 19 bases between them. The CDR3 sequence is 16 residues long. CDR1 and CDR2 (germline): SGHTA, FQGNSA. CDR3 nucleotide sequence: TGTGCCAGCAGCTTCGTCGGGCGCCTACCCCGGGAGACCCAGTACTTC. This encodes CASSFVGRLPRETQYF.

The rearrangement uses TRBV20-1 and TRBJ2-3; the match to TRBD2 covers 12 bases. Unmatched junction bases numbered 12, after V lost 5 bases and J lost 9 bases. The CDR3 spans 15 residues. CDR1 DFQATT and CDR2 SNEGSKA come from the germline V gene (reference sequence). CDR3 region: CSAQGLAGGHRTQYF. The CDR3 nucleotides read TGCAGTGCTCAGGGACTAGCGGGCGGACACAGAACGCAGTATTTT.

This clonotype was detected ten times or more. The chain recombines TRBV20-1 with TRBJ1-5; 7 bases are a match to TRBD1. The CDR3 has 15 residues. Losses at the gene ends were 3 bases for V and 4 bases for J; bases not matched to a gene: 9. Germline V gene data show CDR1 as DFQATT and CDR2 as SNEGSKA (reference sequence). The CDR3 here is CSASTGEIANQPQHF. The CDR3 nucleotides are TGCAGTGCTAGCACAGGGGAGATAGCGAATCAGCCCCAGCATTTT.

This clonotype was detected only a few times. The genes are TRBV28 and TRBJ2-1, with 7 bases fitting TRBD2. The germline CDR1 and CDR2 sequences are MDHEN and SYDVKM. There are 16 residues in the CDR3. J lost 0 bases, V lost 4 bases, and 6 bases had no gene match. In DNA, the CDR3 is TGTGCCAGCAGTTCCTGGCGGGGGAGCTCCTACAATGAGCAGTTCTTC. Translation: CASSSWRGSSYNEQFF.

V is TRBV27 and J is TRBJ1-2; the D gene is possibly TRBD1 (6 bases). There are 14 residues in the CDR3. Trimming removed 6 bases at V and 0 bases at J, with 11 bases between. Germline CDR1 is MNHEY and CDR2 is SMNVEV (reference sequence). CDR3 sequence (DNA): TGTGCCAGCAGGACAGGCTTAGCTAACTATGGCTACACCTTC. This encodes CASRTGLANYGYTF.

There are a few counts of this clonotype. In DNA, the CDR3 is TGTGCCAGCAGTTCACAACAGGGTACCGGAAACACCATATATTTT. Translation gives CASSSQQGTGNTIYF. The chain links TRBV12-3 or TRBV12-4 to TRBJ1-3; tentatively, D is TRBD1 (6 bases). This CDR3 contains 15 residues. Deletions cut 4 bases from V and 4 bases from J, with 14 bases between.

This chain links TRBV7-2 with TRBJ1-1; D is perhaps TRBD1 (6 bases). In germline, CDR1 is SGHTA, CDR2 FQGNSA. The CDR3 extends over 15 amino acids. The germline V and J ends were trimmed by 5 bases and 3 bases, with 16 bases remaining between them. The CDR3 reads CASSPQWGPDTEAFF. Written as DNA, the CDR3 is TGTGCCAGCAGCCCCCAATGGGGGCCTGACACTGAAGCTTTCTTT.

V gene TRBV5-1 combines with J gene TRBJ2-7, with D tentatively TRBD1 (6 bases). Germline V gene sequence: CDR1 SGHRS, CDR2 YFSETQ. The CDR3 is 14 residues long. Trimming removed 3 bases from V and 0 bases from J, with 10 bases in between. CDR3 sequence reads: CASSSRTASYEQYF. The CDR3 DNA sequence: TGCGCCAGCAGCTCCAGGACAGCCTCCTACGAGCAGTACTTC.

This clonotype was picked up many times. This rearrangement joins TRBV5-1 to TRBJ2-2; D gene unclear. Per the germline V gene, CDR1 is SGHRS and CDR2 is YFSETQ. CDR3 size: 14 residues. V gave up 5 bases and J gave up 2 bases, with 10 bases separating them. The CDR3 loop is CASRGSGNTGELFF. DNA for the CDR3: TGCGCCAGCAGAGGTTCAGGAAACACCGGGGAGCTGTTTTTT.

This clonotype has more than one count but fewer than ten. The V call is TRBV20-1, the J call TRBJ2-3; a possible D gene is TRBD1 (6 bases). This CDR3 spans 14 amino acids. V was shortened by 5 bases and J by 1 base, with 13 bases between the two germline ends. From germline, CDR1 is DFQATT and CDR2 SNEGSKA (reference sequence). CDR3 amino acids: CSAATGIRTDTQYF. DNA of the CDR3: TGCAGTGCTGCCACAGGGATTCGCACAGATACGCAGTATTTT.

This clonotype has a count of ten or more. V is TRBV29-1 and J is TRBJ1-4; TRBD1 matches at 8 bases. The V gene end was trimmed by 7 bases and the J gene end by 0 bases; junction bases not matched to a gene: 4. The CDR3 spans 14 residues. Germline V gene sequence: CDR1 SQVTM, CDR2 ANQGSEA. The CDR3 DNA reads TGCAGCGGTGGGACAGGCTCAACTAATGAAAAACTGTTTTTT. This encodes CSGGTGSTNEKLFF.

This clonotype was detected ten times or more. This chain connects TRBV10-3 to TRBJ2-7, with 8 nucleotides matching TRBD1. Germline V lookup: CDR1 ENHRY, CDR2 SYGVKD. This CDR3 is 14 amino acids long. After removal of 2 bases from V and 6 bases from J, the junction contained 6 bases not matched to a gene. CDR3 loop: CAISEEGQAGEQYV. CDR3 coding DNA: TGTGCCATCAGTGAGGAGGGACAGGCAGGCGAGCAGTACGTC.

The table lists this clonotype with many counts. The rearrangement uses TRBV12-3 or TRBV12-4 and TRBJ2-1; D ambiguous. This CDR3 is built from 12 residues. Between the trimmed V and J ends, which lost 4 bases and 8 bases, there was a span of 9 bases. The CDR3 region is CASSYQIDEQFF. In DNA, the CDR3 is TGTGCCAGCAGTTACCAGATTGATGAGCAGTTCTTC.

This clonotype was detected many times. The J gene is TRBJ1-6, the V gene TRBV6-5, with D maybe TRBD1 (5 bases). Trimming pared 4 bases from V and 9 bases from J, leaving 13 bases between. CDR1 and CDR2 (germline): MNHEY, SVGAGI. The CDR3 contains 14 residues. As DNA, the CDR3 is TGTGCCAGCAGTTGGGGAGGGGAGCGTTCACCCCTCCACTTT. It encodes CASSWGGERSPLHF.

In its sample, this clonotype was seen many times. The V and J genes are TRBV20-1 and TRBJ2-3; the match to TRBD2 covers 8 bases. V trimming: 0 bases; J trimming: 2 bases; junction bases outside the gene matches: 1. This CDR3 is built from 14 residues. Per the germline V gene, CDR1 is DFQATT and CDR2 is SNEGSKA (reference sequence). CDR3: CSARDSGVTDTQYF. CDR3 bases: TGCAGTGCTAGAGATAGCGGGGTCACAGATACGCAGTATTTT.

At least ten counts were recorded for this clonotype. The gene calls are TRBV5-1 and TRBJ1-1; a possible D gene is TRBD1 (5 bases). The CDR3 has 13 amino acids. CDR1 SGHRS and CDR2 YFSETQ come from the germline V gene. V was trimmed by 1 base and J by 6 bases, leaving 10 bases between them. The CDR3 loop reads CASSLMWGSEAFF. CDR3 sequence (DNA): TGCGCCAGCAGCTTGATGTGGGGGTCTGAAGCTTTCTTT.

Only a few counts were recorded for this clonotype. The chain joins TRBV11-2 to TRBJ2-6; possibly TRBD1 for D (6 bases). This CDR3 is 18 amino acids long. Per the germline V gene, CDR1 is SGHAT and CDR2 is FQNNGV. V shed 1 base and J shed 2 bases, with 15 bases lying between them. As DNA, the CDR3 is TGTGCCAGCAGCTTAGTTGGGGGCCCATACCCTGGGGCCAACGTCCTGACTTTC. Its translation is CASSLVGGPYPGANVLTF.